These 9 T cell receptor beta chains originate from one sample sequenced in a study of T cells in Graves' hyperthyroidism and ophthalmopathy. Amplification of TCR beta CDR3 regions used RNA as the template. When the TCR CDR3 underwent first-round RT-PCR, the HTBI primer set was used. TCRdb itself ran the multiplex PCR reads through MiXCR, one entry per CDR3 protein. The sample records hundreds of thousands of distinct CDR3 sequences, roughly 14% being singletons. The sample taken for sequencing was blood. All receptors come from a woman between 40 and 55 years old with Graves' ophthalmopathy.

This clonotype was found many times. The chain employs TRBV27 and TRBJ2-2, with D hard to call. This CDR3 region has 15 residues. The germline V gene encodes CDR1 MNHEY and CDR2 SMNVEV (reference sequence). V was trimmed by 5 bases and J by 0 bases, leaving 10 bases between them. The CDR3 here is CASSKNPANTGELFF. CDR3 bases: TGTGCCAGCAGTAAAAACCCGGCGAACACCGGGGAGCTGTTTTTT.

The table lists this clonotype with many counts. The V and J genes are TRBV6-2 or TRBV6-3 and TRBJ2-5, with 15 bases fitting TRBD2. Germline values: CDR1 MNHEY, CDR2 SVGEGT. Losses at the gene ends were 4 bases for V and 3 bases for J; bases not matched to a gene: 6. The CDR3 covers 17 residues. As DNA, the CDR3 is TGTGCCAGCAGTTGGTCCAGGACTAGCGGGAGGGAAGAGACCCAGTACTTC. Translation: CASSWSRTSGREETQYF.

This clonotype was counted at least ten times. At one end the junction does not follow the germline gene, possibly because of a read error. The CDR3 loop is CAISPDRGLVLLDF. CDR3 bases: TGTGCCATCAGTCCGGACAGGGGGCTTGTACTCCTCGATTTT. V is TRBV10-3 and J is TRBJ1-1; 11 bases are shared with TRBD1. The length of the CDR3 is 14 residues. The germline gives CDR1 ENHRY, CDR2 SYGVKD.

At least ten counts were recorded for this clonotype. The chain joins TRBV29-1 to TRBJ1-2, with D unresolved. V was pared by 3 bases and J by 6 bases, with 11 bases between. This CDR3 comprises 12 residues. Germline lookup yields CDR1 SQVTM and CDR2 ANQGSEA. The CDR3 loop is CSVDIAGDGYTF. The CDR3 coding sequence is TGCAGCGTTGATATCGCAGGCGATGGCTACACCTTC.

This clonotype was seen at least ten times. The CDR3 DNA follows: TGTGCCAGCAGGCCGGGACAGGGGAGCACTGAAGCTTTCTTT. Its translation is CASRPGQGSTEAFF. The rearrangement joins TRBV6-1 to TRBJ1-1, with 10 bases matching TRBD1. Germline CDR1 and CDR2: MNHNS and SASEGT. Trimming at V came to 6 bases and at J to 4 bases, leaving 5 bases not matched to a gene. This CDR3 contains 14 residues.

The chain joins TRBV6-1 to TRBJ2-5, with 7 bases matching TRBD2. The V segment lost 6 bases and the J segment 0 bases; nucleotides outside the gene matches: 7. Germline CDR1 and CDR2: MNHNS and SASEGT. CDR3 length equals 15 residues. The CDR3, as DNA: TGTGCCAGCAGGGGGGGGTACGGGAACCAAGAGACCCAGTACTTC. Its translation is CASRGGYGNQETQYF.

This clonotype was seen many times. This chain connects TRBV7-9 to TRBJ2-2, with 8 bases aligning to TRBD2. The CDR3 has 15 amino acids. With V trimmed by 0 bases and J by 6 bases, 3 bases remained unmatched. The germline CDR1 and CDR2 sequences are SEHNR and FQNEAQ (reference sequence). This CDR3 is CASSLAGGRSGELFF. CDR3 coding DNA: TGTGCCAGCAGCTTAGCTGGCGGGAGGTCCGGGGAGCTGTTTTTT. Based on the CDR3 plus reference TRBV7-9 and TRBJ2-2, the full variable domain is DTGVSQNPRHKITKRGQNVTFRCDPISEHNRLYWYRQTLGQGPEFLTYFQNEAQLEKSRLLSDRFSAERPKGSFSTLEIQRTEQGDSAMYLCASSLAGGRSGELFFGEGSRLTVL.

This clonotype appeared many times. This chain links TRBV30 with TRBJ2-5; a weak D match, TRBD2 (6 bases). The germline gives CDR1 GTSNPN, CDR2 SVGIG (reference sequence). Between the trimmed V and J ends, which lost 5 bases and 2 bases, there was a span of 9 bases. The CDR3 length is 12 residues. CDR3 protein: CAWVAAQETQYF. The CDR3 coding sequence is TGTGCCTGGGTAGCGGCACAAGAGACCCAGTACTTC.

This clonotype has ten or more counts. The rearrangement joins TRBV25-1 to TRBJ2-7, with 8 nucleotides matching TRBD1. Germline CDR1 reads MGHDK; CDR2 reads SYGVNS. CDR3 length: 15 amino acids. The ends lost 4 bases at V and 4 bases at J; junction bases unmatched: 9. CDR3: CASSGLGTGLYEQYF. The CDR3 DNA reads TGTGCCAGCAGTGGATTAGGGACAGGTCTGTACGAGCAGTACTTC.